This is a list of T cell receptor beta chains from one sample in a study of blood T cells in healthy people across ages. Using its own MiXCR run on the 5' RACE reads, TCRdb lists one record per CDR3 protein. This sample has 790,000 or so distinct CDR3 sequences, with 35% to 60% found just once. Material for sequencing was blood. The source of these receptors is an elderly man in good health. The CDR3 runs from the conserved cysteine through the conserved F or W. The order of the fields is J gene, D gene, V gene, clone size, CDR3 DNA, CDR3 protein. D genes are given only for firm matches. Size is stated for part of the rows, as once, few or many counts, or as a class when the clone is expanded.

J gene: TRBJ2-5
D gene: -
V gene: TRBV12-3/TRBV12-4
clone size: -
CDR3 DNA: TGTGCCAGCAGCCCAGGCGCAAGGGGTTTTGGAGAGACCCAGTACTTC
CDR3 protein: CASSPGARGFGETQYF

J gene: TRBJ2-1
D gene: TRBD1
V gene: TRBV5-1
clone size: few
CDR3 DNA: TGCGCCAGCAGCAATGCCGGGACAGTGGATGAGCAGTTCTTC
CDR3 protein: CASSNAGTVDEQFF

J gene: TRBJ2-5
D gene: TRBD1
V gene: TRBV4-2
clone size: many
CDR3 DNA: TGTGCCAGCAGCCGGAGATACGGACAGGGAGAGACCCAGTACTTC
CDR3 protein: CASSRRYGQGETQYF

J gene: TRBJ2-7
D gene: -
V gene: TRBV6-5
clone size: few
CDR3 DNA: TGTGCCAGCAGTTACGGCCGGAGGCCGTCGTCGAGTAGCGAGCAGTACTTC
CDR3 protein: CASSYGRRPSSSSEQYF

J gene: TRBJ2-1
D gene: TRBD2
V gene: TRBV20-1
clone size: -
CDR3 DNA: TGCAGTGCTCCTCCCCCGGGACTAGCGGGATCCAATGAGCAGTTCTTC
CDR3 protein: CSAPPPGLAGSNEQFF

J gene: TRBJ1-2
D gene: TRBD1
V gene: TRBV5-1
clone size: -
CDR3 DNA: TGCGCCAGCAGCTTGGATCCCGGACAGGGCGGGAGCTATGGCTACACCTTC
CDR3 protein: CASSLDPGQGGSYGYTF

J gene: TRBJ2-7
D gene: -
V gene: TRBV7-2
clone size: few
CDR3 DNA: TGTGCCAGCAGCTTGGCGGGACCCTCCTCCGAGCAGTACTTC
CDR3 protein: CASSLAGPSSEQYF

J gene: TRBJ2-7
D gene: -
V gene: TRBV7-2
clone size: -
CDR3 DNA: TGTGCCACCTCAGGGGTCGGCGAGCAGTACTTC
CDR3 protein: CATSGVGEQYF

J gene: TRBJ2-5
D gene: TRBD2
V gene: TRBV7-9
clone size: -
CDR3 DNA: TGTGCCAGCAGCTTAGCCCCTACTAGCGACCAAGAGACCCAGTACTTC
CDR3 protein: CASSLAPTSDQETQYF

J gene: TRBJ2-1
D gene: TRBD1
V gene: TRBV6-6
clone size: -
CDR3 DNA: TGTGCCAGCAGTGGGGACAGGGGGATCAATGAGCAGTTCTTC
CDR3 protein: CASSGDRGINEQFF

J gene: TRBJ1-2
D gene: TRBD1
V gene: TRBV7-2
clone size: few
CDR3 DNA: TGTGCCAGCAGCCTCCGCGGACAGGGGGCGGGTGGCTACACCTTC
CDR3 protein: CASSLRGQGAGGYTF